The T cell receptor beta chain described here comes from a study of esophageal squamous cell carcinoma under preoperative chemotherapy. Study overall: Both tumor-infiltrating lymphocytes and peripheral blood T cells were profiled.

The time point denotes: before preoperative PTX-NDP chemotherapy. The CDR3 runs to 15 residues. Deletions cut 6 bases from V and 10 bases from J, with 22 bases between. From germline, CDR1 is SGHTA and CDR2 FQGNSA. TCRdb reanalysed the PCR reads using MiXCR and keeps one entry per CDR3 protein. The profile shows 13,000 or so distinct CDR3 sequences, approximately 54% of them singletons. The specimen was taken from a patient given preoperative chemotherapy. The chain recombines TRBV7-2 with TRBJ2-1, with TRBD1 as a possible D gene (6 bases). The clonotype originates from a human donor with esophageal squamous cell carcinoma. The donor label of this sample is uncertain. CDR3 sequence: CASSNRQAWGDEQFF. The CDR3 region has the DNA TGTGCCAGCAGTAATCGACAGGCCTGGGGAGACGAGCAGTTCTTC.